Listed below are T cell receptor beta chains from one sample, sequenced in a study of CD8 T cells in ankylosing spondylitis. In TCRdb, the 5' RACE reads were re-called with MiXCR into one record per CDR3 protein. In the table there are around 140,000 distinct CDR3 sequences, more than 15% of which are singletons. Sample: blood, either unsorted or a sorted T cell fraction (not recorded which). All receptors derive from a male donor with ankylosing spondylitis. Both conserved end residues are part of each CDR3. D genes are given only for firm matches. The size of a clone is reported for some rows only, either as once, few or many, or as a class for expanded clones.

D gene	V gene	J gene	clone size	CDR3 protein	CDR3 DNA
.	TRBV27	TRBJ1-5	.	CATKGGGDQPQHF	TGTGCCACTAAAGGGGGGGGCGATCAGCCCCAGCATTTT
.	TRBV20-1	TRBJ2-1	.	CSASGSDYNEQFF	TGCAGTGCTAGCGGGAGTGACTACAATGAGCAGTTCTTC
.	TRBV27	TRBJ2-7	.	CASSLSRTHEQYF	TGTGCCAGCAGTTTATCCCGAACCCACGAGCAGTACTTC
.	TRBV9	TRBJ2-1	.	CASSETDNEQFF	TGTGCCAGCAGCGAGACTGACAATGAGCAGTTCTTC
.	TRBV7-2	TRBJ2-1	.	CASSLEFWHEQFF	TGTGCCAGCAGCTTAGAGTTTTGGCATGAGCAGTTCTTC
.	TRBV6-1	TRBJ2-7	.	CASSRGQGSPYEQYF	TGTGCCAGCAGTCGAGGCCAGGGGTCGCCCTACGAGCAGTACTTC
TRBD1	TRBV7-9	TRBJ1-1	.	CASSSDRDFHTEAFF	TGTGCCAGCAGCTCAGACAGGGACTTTCACACTGAAGCTTTCTTT
.	TRBV15	TRBJ2-2	few	CATSSIREGGEDTGELFF	TGTGCCACCAGCTCCATTCGAGAAGGAGGGGAGGACACCGGGGAGCTGTTTTTT
.	TRBV9	TRBJ2-7	few	CASSPQGLEQYF	TGTGCCAGCAGCCCTCAAGGCCTCGAGCAGTACTTC
.	TRBV28	TRBJ2-5	few	CASSTRKDSYQETQYF	TGTGCCAGCAGTACCCGTAAGGACAGCTACCAAGAGACCCAGTACTTC
.	TRBV9	TRBJ2-1	few	CASSVTAGNEQFF	TGTGCCAGCAGCGTCACAGCTGGCAATGAGCAGTTCTTC
TRBD2	TRBV4-2	TRBJ2-2	few	CASSRAPASGLAGGLNTGELFF	TGTGCCAGCAGCCGAGCCCCGGCGTCCGGACTAGCGGGAGGCCTGAACACCGGGGAGCTGTTTTTT
.	TRBV6-2/TRBV6-3	TRBJ2-3	.	CASSPYREDTQYF	TGTGCCAGCAGCCCTTACAGGGAGGATACGCAGTATTTT
.	TRBV28	TRBJ2-5	few	CASTLVPGAMAQYF	TGTGCCAGCACCCTGGTCCCAGGGGCCATGGCCCAGTACTTC
.	TRBV12-3/TRBV12-4	TRBJ1-1	few	CASSFRGGFEAFF	TGTGCCAGCAGTTTCAGGGGAGGTTTTGAAGCTTTCTTT
TRBD2	TRBV27	TRBJ2-5	few	CASSPGTRVGVQYF	TGTGCCAGCAGCCCCGGGACTAGGGTGGGGGTCCAGTACTTC
.	TRBV9	TRBJ2-5	.	CASSVGLLSQETQYF	TGTGCCAGCAGCGTAGGTCTACTATCTCAAGAGACCCAGTACTTC
TRBD2	TRBV6-1	TRBJ2-5	many	CASSELAGGPETQYF	TGTGCCAGCAGTGAACTAGCGGGAGGGCCAGAGACCCAGTACTTC
.	TRBV27	TRBJ2-3	many	CASSPNESTDTQYF	TGTGCCAGCAGCCCCAATGAAAGCACAGATACGCAGTATTTT
.	TRBV4-3	TRBJ2-7	.	CASSQGRTAVIHEQYF	TGCGCCAGCAGCCAAGGCCGGACAGCCGTTATTCACGAGCAGTACTTC
TRBD2	TRBV27	TRBJ2-3	.	CASGGPRDTQYF	TGTGCGAGCGGGGGCCCGAGAGATACGCAGTATTTT
.	TRBV12-3/TRBV12-4	TRBJ2-1	.	CASSLVPDRCEQFF	TGTGCCAGCAGTTTAGTACCGGATCGGTGCGAGCAGTTCTTC
.	TRBV28	TRBJ2-7	few	CASSFFGSHYEQYF	TGTGCCAGCAGTTTTTTTGGTTCCCACTACGAGCAGTACTTC
.	TRBV9	TRBJ1-2	.	CASSASGGYTF	TGTGCCAGCAGCGCGTCCGGGGGCTACACCTTC
TRBD1	TRBV12-3/TRBV12-4	TRBJ2-7	.	CASRRDSLTYEQYF	TGTGCCAGCAGAAGGGACAGCTTAACCTACGAGCAGTACTTC
TRBD1	TRBV7-8	TRBJ2-3	few	CASSSPPDRVTDTQYF	TGTGCCAGCAGCTCCCCCCCGGACAGGGTCACAGATACGCAGTATTTT
.	TRBV6-1	TRBJ2-7	few	CASSTRDTRGDEQYF	TGTGCCAGCAGTACCCGGGACACCCGAGGTGACGAGCAGTACTTC
.	TRBV14	TRBJ1-6	many	CASSQKSSYNSPLHF	TGTGCCAGCAGCCAGAAGAGCTCCTATAATTCACCCCTCCACTTT
.	TRBV29-1	TRBJ1-1	.	CSVANIALNTEAFF	TGCAGCGTAGCAAACATTGCCTTGAACACTGAAGCTTTCTTT
TRBD2	TRBV19	TRBJ2-3	few	CASSIRREGPDTQYF	TGTGCCAGTAGTATAAGGCGGGAGGGCCCGGATACGCAGTATTTT
.	TRBV29-1	TRBJ2-4	.	CSVEKPQTRGPAKNIQYF	TGCAGCGTTGAAAAGCCCCAGACTAGGGGTCCAGCCAAAAACATTCAGTACTTC
.	TRBV12-3/TRBV12-4	TRBJ2-1	many	CASRRGNEQFF	TGTGCCAGCAGGCGCGGTAATGAGCAGTTCTTC
TRBD1	TRBV6-1	TRBJ2-7	few	CASSQRTGGYYEQYF	TGTGCCAGCAGTCAACGGACAGGGGGCTACTACGAGCAGTACTTC
.	TRBV5-1	TRBJ2-7	.	CASSTGPGPGEQYF	TGCGCCAGCAGCACGGGACCGGGACCTGGCGAGCAGTACTTC
.	TRBV6-1	TRBJ1-1	few	CASSTTGLLMNTEAFF	TGTGCCAGCAGCACCACAGGGCTACTCATGAACACTGAAGCTTTCTTT
.	TRBV24-1	TRBJ2-2	few	CATTMGDTGELFF	TGTGCCACCACGATGGGGGACACCGGGGAGCTGTTTTTT
.	TRBV2	TRBJ1-5	.	CASSDLAVSRHQPQHF	TGTGCCAGCAGTGATTTGGCAGTTTCCCGCCATCAGCCCCAGCATTTT
.	TRBV4-3	TRBJ2-1	.	CASSQRLVHYNEQFF	TGCGCCAGCAGCCAAAGGCTAGTTCACTACAATGAGCAGTTCTTC
.	TRBV2	TRBJ1-2	.	CASRAGGEYTF	TGTGCTTCTCGGGCCGGGGGTGAATACACCTTC
.	TRBV2	TRBJ1-1	.	CASSTLGGLGFTEAFF	TGTGCCAGCAGCACCCTGGGTGGGCTAGGGTTCACTGAAGCTTTCTTT
TRBD2	TRBV30	TRBJ2-2	.	CAIAGVGTGELFF	TGTGCGATAGCGGGAGTAGGCACCGGGGAGCTGTTTTTT
.	TRBV9	TRBJ2-1	.	CASSGKTQPPYNKQFF	TGTGCCAGCAGCGGGAAGACTCAGCCGCCTTACAATAAGCAGTTCTTC
TRBD2	TRBV25-1	TRBJ2-1	.	CASTTTSGSVYNEQFF	TGTGCCAGCACCACGACTAGCGGGAGCGTCTACAATGAGCAGTTCTTC
.	TRBV2	TRBJ2-7	once	CASSAARRLTYEQYF	TGTGCCAGCAGTGCCGCGCGGCGGTTAACCTACGAGCAGTACTTC
TRBD2	TRBV7-9	TRBJ2-1	few	CASSAGGGAYNEQFF	TGTGCCAGCAGCGCGGGGGGGGGCGCATACAATGAGCAGTTCTTC
TRBD1	TRBV2	TRBJ2-7	.	CASMPGQTYEQYF	TGTGCCAGCATGCCGGGACAGACCTACGAGCAGTACTTC
.	TRBV27	TRBJ2-1	.	CASSFSADNEQFF	TGTGCCAGCAGTTTTTCGGCCGACAATGAGCAGTTCTTC
TRBD2	TRBV6-2/TRBV6-3	TRBJ2-3	few	CASSHRTSETDTQYF	TGTGCCAGCAGTCATCGGACTAGTGAGACAGATACGCAGTATTTT
.	TRBV21-1	TRBJ2-5	.	CASREILGETQYF	TGTGCCAGCAGGGAGATTTTGGGTGAGACCCAGTACTTC
.	TRBV4-3	TRBJ2-1	few	CASSQESPNEQFF	TGCGCCAGCAGCCAAGAAAGTCCTAATGAGCAGTTCTTC
TRBD2	TRBV6-1	TRBJ2-5	.	CASFPGGETQYF	TGTGCCAGCTTCCCCGGGGGGGAGACCCAGTACTTC
.	TRBV12-3/TRBV12-4	TRBJ2-3	.	CASSLSGYTISTDTQYF	TGTGCCAGCAGTTTATCGGGCTACACAATTAGCACAGATACGCAGTATTTT
TRBD1	TRBV7-8	TRBJ1-1	.	CASSNGQVDTEAFF	TGTGCCAGCAGCAACGGACAGGTCGACACTGAAGCTTTCTTT
.	TRBV9	TRBJ2-7	.	CASSVGGGTTYEQYF	TGTGCCAGCAGCGTAGGCGGCGGCACCACCTACGAGCAGTACTTC
.	TRBV7-9	TRBJ2-7	.	CASSSRYDTDYEQYF	TGTGCCAGCAGCTCCAGGTATGACACAGACTACGAGCAGTACTTC